Each of the 14 T cell receptor beta chains below was sequenced from the same sample in a study of blood T cell repertoires in COVID-19. The data were produced by immunoSEQ multiplex PCR, yet TCRdb's version contains in-frame clones alone and is incomplete. The table lists about 240,000 clones, about four fifths of them singletons. The sequencing input was peripheral blood. All receptors derive from a woman older than 75 with acute or convalescent COVID-19.

This clone was recorded once. The chain joins TRBV6-5 to TRBJ1-3; D gene uncertain. CDR3 length equals 16 residues. V was pared by 2 bases and J by 0 bases, with 11 bases between. From germline, CDR1 is MNHEY and CDR2 SVGAGI. DNA of the CDR3: TGTGCCAGCAGTTACGAGCGGGTGAGCTCTGGAAACACCATATATTTT. It encodes CASSYERVSSGNTIYF.

The genes are TRBV30 and TRBJ1-2; 9 bases agree with TRBD1. The J segment lost 2 bases and the V segment lost 3 bases, leaving 1 base of the junction unmatched. Germline CDR1 GTSNPN, CDR2 SVGIG (reference sequence). The CDR3 extends over 13 amino acids. The CDR3 nucleotides read TGTGCCTGGAGAGGACAGGGGAACTATGGCTACACCTTC. Translating it yields CAWRGQGNYGYTF.

This clone was detected only a few times. V and J are TRBV2 and TRBJ2-1, with TRBD2 matching over 10 bases. Looked up from germline, CDR1 is SNHLY and CDR2 is FYNNEI. The CDR3 sequence is 13 residues long. J gave up 10 bases and V 5 bases, and 5 bases lay outside the gene matches. The CDR3 sequence: CASSISGGAEQFF. The CDR3, as DNA: TGTGCCAGCAGTATAAGCGGGGGGGCCGAGCAGTTCTTC.

This chain joins TRBV2 and TRBJ1-1; D remains ambiguous. Germline V lookup: CDR1 SNHLY, CDR2 FYNNEI. This CDR3 contains 13 residues. The V and J ends lost 2 bases and 11 bases respectively, with 15 bases between them. The CDR3 DNA reads as TGTGCCAGCAGTGAAAGGCCGGGAATTGGGGCTTTCTTT. It specifies CASSERPGIGAFF.

This rearrangement joins TRBV27 to TRBJ1-5; a possible D gene is TRBD1 (5 bases). The CDR3 runs 15 residues. The V end lost 6 bases, the J end lost 4 bases, and 16 bases lay between the germline ends. Germline CDR1 and CDR2: MNHEY and SMNVEV (reference sequence). The DNA of the CDR3 is TGTGCCAGCAGGGGTCTGGGGGGTTGGAATCAGCCCCAGCATTTT. It codes for CASRGLGGWNQPQHF.

As DNA, the CDR3 is TGCAGCGTGGGGGACAGGGGTACTAGCAATCAGCCCCAGCATTTT. Its protein product is CSVGDRGTSNQPQHF. The chain is built from TRBV29-1 and TRBJ1-5; 10 nucleotides match TRBD1. The J segment lost 0 bases and the V segment lost 6 bases, leaving 5 bases of the junction unmatched. CDR3 size: 15 residues. Germline CDR1 is SQVTM and CDR2 is ANQGSEA.

The chain carries TRBV2 and TRBJ1-5; the match to TRBD1 covers 9 bases. CDR1 and CDR2 from the germline V gene are SNHLY and FYNNEI. This CDR3 comprises 14 residues. V lost 5 bases to trimming and J lost 6 bases; unmatched junction nucleotides: 5. CDR3 nucleotides: TGTGCCAGCAGTCAACAGGGGGCCTCTCAGCCCCAGCATTTT. The encoded protein is CASSQQGASQPQHF.

This chain connects TRBV24-1 to TRBJ1-5; 9 bases align to TRBD1. Germline-derived CDR1 and CDR2 are KGHDR and SFDVKD. V was pared by 11 bases and J by 1 base, with 8 bases of the junction left unmatched. CDR3 size: 15 residues. DNA for the CDR3: TGTGCCATAGGACAGGGGAGGAAGAGCAATCAGCCCCAGCATTTT. Protein: CAIGQGRKSNQPQHF.

The V gene is TRBV27, the J gene TRBJ2-3; 9 nucleotides agree with TRBD1. This CDR3 has 14 residues. The J segment lost 4 bases and the V segment lost 5 bases, leaving 4 bases of the junction unmatched. CDR1 is MNHEY and CDR2 is SMNVEV in the germline V gene (reference sequence). The CDR3 DNA follows: TGTGCCAGCAGTCTCGGGACAGGGTCAGATACGCAGTATTTT. Encoded protein: CASSLGTGSDTQYF.

The rearrangement joins TRBV11-2 to TRBJ2-5, with D perhaps matching TRBD2 (5 bases). CDR3 length: 14 amino acids. Germline CDR1 reads SGHAT; CDR2 reads FQNNGV. Between the trimmed V and J ends, which lost 1 base and 7 bases, there was a span of 13 bases. The CDR3 reads CASSLVALEGTQYF. CDR3 DNA sequence: TGTGCCAGCAGCTTAGTAGCGCTGGAAGGGACCCAGTACTTC.

V is TRBV6-1 and J is TRBJ1-2, with 7 bases that match TRBD1. V was clipped by 3 bases and J by 6 bases; unmatched bases: 4. This CDR3 has 13 residues. Germline CDR1 MNHNS, CDR2 SASEGT. CDR3 sequence: CASSERQGDGYTF. The CDR3 region has the DNA TGTGCCAGCAGTGAGAGACAGGGCGATGGCTACACCTTC.

This clone appeared once. The rearrangement uses TRBV18 and TRBJ2-6; D gene uncertain. The V end was cut by 3 bases, the J end by 0 bases, with 9 bases between. The germline V gene has CDR1 KGHSH and CDR2 LQKENI. The CDR3 has 16 residues. The CDR3 region has the DNA TGTGCCAGCTCACCCAGACAAGCCTCTGGGGCCAACGTCCTGACTTTC. Protein: CASSPRQASGANVLTF.

This chain uses TRBV15 with TRBJ2-7; TRBD1 might be the D (6 bases). Germline V lookup: CDR1 LNHNV, CDR2 YYDKDF (reference sequence). The CDR3 contains 13 residues. The V end lost 8 bases, the J end lost 6 bases, and 17 bases lay between the germline ends. CDR3 in amino acids: CATEVAQGREQYF. CDR3 sequence (DNA): TGTGCCACCGAGGTGGCCCAGGGGCGCGAGCAGTACTTC. Complete variable domain (other parts from reference TRBV15 and TRBJ2-7): DAMVIQNPRYQVTQFGKPVTLSCSQTLNHNVMYWYQQKSSQAPKLLFHYYDKDFNNEADTPDNFQSRRPNTSFCFLDIRSPGLGDTAMYLCATEVAQGREQYFGPGTRLTVT.

The gene calls are TRBV3-1 (or the pseudogene TRBV3-2) and TRBJ2-5, with TRBD2 matching 11 bases. In germline, CDR1 is LGHDT, CDR2 YNNKEL (reference sequence). The CDR3 spans 18 residues. J lost 5 bases, V lost 0 bases, and 11 bases had no gene match. This CDR3 reads CASSQDRISGGVGETQYF. Written as DNA, the CDR3 is TGTGCCAGCAGCCAAGATCGAATTAGCGGGGGGGTCGGGGAGACCCAGTACTTC.